One and the same sample provided the 27 T cell receptor beta chains below, sequenced in a study of breast tumors, draining lymph nodes, adjacent tissues. Samples came from axillary lymph nodes draining the breast cancer. TCRdb redid the calling of the multiplex PCR reads with MiXCR, one entry per CDR3 protein. The sample lists under 150,000 distinct CDR3 sequences, 20% to 25% seen once, with around 2.7% in the top ten. The sequenced sample was axillary lymph node tissue. The receptors originated from a female donor with breast cancer. Some clones in this sample may be carry-over from other donors' samples.

This clonotype was seen many times. The chain joins TRBV20-1 to TRBJ2-2, with D hard to call. CDR3 size: 13 residues. Germline V gives CDR1 DFQATT, CDR2 SNEGSKA (reference sequence). V shed 1 base and J shed 4 bases, with 7 bases lying between them. Here the CDR3 DNA reads TGCAGTGCTAGAGTAGTGAGCACCGGGGAGCTGTTTTTT. Amino acid sequence: CSARVVSTGELFF.

This clonotype was seen repeatedly, ten times or more. The chain recombines TRBV5-1 with TRBJ2-7; TRBD1 matches 9 bases. Germline lookup yields CDR1 SGHRS and CDR2 YFSETQ. The CDR3 runs 14 residues. With V trimmed by 5 bases and J by 5 bases, 8 bases remained unmatched. CDR3 region: CASRRGQGTDEQYF. DNA of the CDR3: TGCGCCAGCAGGAGGGGACAGGGAACGGACGAGCAGTACTTC.

This clonotype was observed many times. The chain has TRBV20-1 and TRBJ2-3; D not certain. Germline-derived CDR1 and CDR2 are DFQATT and SNEGSKA (reference sequence). The CDR3 spans 14 residues. The V and J ends lost 1 base and 0 bases respectively, with 8 bases between them. CDR3: CSARGRRSTDTQYF. The CDR3 nucleotides are TGCAGTGCTAGAGGCAGACGTAGCACAGATACGCAGTATTTT.

This clonotype was recorded many times. The gene calls are TRBV20-1 and TRBJ2-3, with 14 positions matching TRBD2. V lost 4 bases, J lost 2 bases, and 17 bases stayed unmatched. The CDR3 loop spans 20 amino acids. The germline V gene encodes CDR1 DFQATT and CDR2 SNEGSKA (reference sequence). CDR3 region: CSAIRPSGTSGRGDTDTQYF. The CDR3 nucleotides read TGCAGTGCTATACGCCCTTCCGGGACTAGCGGGAGAGGGGACACAGATACGCAGTATTTT.

This clonotype was found many times. The chain combines TRBV7-2 with TRBJ2-5, with 11 bases identical to TRBD2. From germline, CDR1 is SGHTA and CDR2 FQGNSA. The ends lost 5 bases at V and 4 bases at J; junction bases unmatched: 12. This CDR3 is 17 amino acids long. The CDR3 reads CASSRSHTSGRVETQYF. The CDR3 bases are TGTGCCAGCAGCCGCTCACACACTAGCGGGAGAGTAGAGACCCAGTACTTC.

Details on this clonotype: Just one base apart from a much larger clone, this may be a read error. V and J are TRBV11-2 and TRBJ2-7; 10 nucleotides agree with TRBD1. After removal of 3 bases from V and 9 bases from J, the junction contained 8 bases not matched to a gene. Germline CDR1 SGHAT, CDR2 FQNNGV. The length of the CDR3 is 14 residues. CDR3 loop: CASSFRQGALGQYF. In nucleotides, the CDR3 is TGTGCCAGCAGCTTCCGACAGGGGGCGCTTGGGCAGTACTTC.

This clonotype was picked up one time. One base away lies a much larger clone, so this may be a sequencing read error. V usage is TRBV7-3 and J usage is TRBJ2-2, with unresolved D. With 5 bases removed from V and 0 bases from J, the gap between germline ends came to 13 bases. This CDR3 is built from 16 residues. Per the germline V gene, CDR1 is SGHTA and CDR2 is FQGTGA. This chain's CDR3 is CASSKRATANTGELFF. CDR3 bases: TGTGCCAGCAGCAAACGGGCGACCGCGAACACCGGGGAGCTGTTTTTT.

Concerning this clonotype itself: Possible read error: a much larger clone is one base away. This rearrangement joins TRBV7-2 to TRBJ2-2, with TRBD2 matching 11 bases. V trimming: 4 bases; J trimming: 7 bases; junction bases outside the gene matches: 11. Germline V CDR1 and CDR2: SGHTA, FQGNSA. The CDR3 extends over 17 amino acids. The DNA for the CDR3 is TGTGCCAGCAGCTGGGGGTTGGCTAGCGGGAGGCTCGGGGAGCTGTTTTTT. This gives the protein CASSWGLASGRLGELFF.

There are many counts of this clonotype. The chain links TRBV7-9 to TRBJ1-2; 8 bases map to TRBD1. In germline, CDR1 is SEHNR, CDR2 FQNEAQ (reference sequence). The CDR3 has 13 amino acids. The ends lost 5 bases at V and 4 bases at J; junction bases unmatched: 3. The DNA of the CDR3 is TGTGCCAGCAGCCCGGGGACAGGCTATGGCTACACCTTC. It encodes CASSPGTGYGYTF.

This clonotype was counted ten times or more. This chain links TRBV18 with TRBJ2-1, with a possible D match to TRBD1 (5 bases). The CDR3 is made up of 13 amino acids. Germline-derived CDR1 and CDR2 are KGHSH and LQKENI. The V gene lost 4 bases and the J gene lost 5 bases, with 9 bases spanning the gap. CDR3 DNA sequence: TGTGCCAGCTCACTTGGACATAACAATGAGCAGTTCTTC. This sequence encodes CASSLGHNNEQFF.

This clonotype occurred many times. The genes are TRBV10-3 and TRBJ2-1; D not certain. V gave up 4 bases and J gave up 3 bases, with 16 bases separating them. This CDR3 comprises 16 residues. From germline, CDR1 is ENHRY and CDR2 SYGVKD. The CDR3 reads CAISVQSERDYNEQFF. CDR3 nucleotide sequence: TGTGCCATCAGTGTTCAGTCAGAAAGGGACTACAATGAGCAGTTCTTC.

This clonotype was counted only a few times. The rearrangement links TRBV25-1 to TRBJ1-2; 8 nucleotides line up with TRBD1. The CDR3 is made up of 13 amino acids. The V segment lost 3 bases and the J segment 7 bases; nucleotides outside the gene matches: 4. Germline assignment: CDR1 MGHDK and CDR2 SYGVNS. The CDR3 nucleotides are TGTGCCAGCAGTGAGGCAGGGGGCGTTGGCTACACCTTC. It translates to CASSEAGGVGYTF.

This clonotype was observed many times. The chain couples TRBV4-1 to TRBJ2-5; a weak D match, TRBD2 (6 bases). This CDR3 region has 19 residues. CDR1 MGHRA and CDR2 YSYEKL come from the germline V gene. V shed 4 bases and J shed 1 base, with 25 bases lying between them. CDR3 protein: CASSPRAGRSVVGQETQYF. CDR3 nucleotide sequence: TGCGCCAGCAGCCCTCGGGCAGGGAGGTCAGTAGTAGGCCAAGAGACCCAGTACTTC.

This chain connects TRBV6-1 to TRBJ2-5; 8 nucleotides agree with TRBD2. Germline CDR1 and CDR2: MNHNS and SASEGT. The CDR3 runs to 16 residues. V trimming: 6 bases; J trimming: 2 bases; junction bases outside the gene matches: 11. The chain's CDR3 is CASSPYSGKGQETQYF. CDR3 bases: TGTGCCAGCAGCCCTTATAGCGGGAAGGGGCAAGAGACCCAGTACTTC.

This clonotype occurred a few times. This sequence may be a read error, since a much larger clone differs from it by one base. The chain joins TRBV7-9 to TRBJ2-1; either TRBD1 or TRBD2 may fit D (5 bases each). V lost 1 base to trimming and J lost 2 bases, with 9 bases between them. The germline CDR1 and CDR2 sequences are SEHNR and FQNEAQ (reference sequence). The CDR3 has 15 amino acids. CDR3 region: CASSLDRGPYNEQFF. CDR3 nucleotides: TGTGCCAGCAGCTTAGACCGGGGCCCCTACAATGAGCAGTTCTTC. Combining the CDR3 with reference TRBV7-9 and TRBJ2-1 gives the whole variable domain DTGVSQNPRHKITKRGQNVTFRCDPISEHNRLYWYRQTLGQGPEFLTYFQNEAQLEKSRLLSDRFSAERPKGSFSTLEIQRTEQGDSAMYLCASSLDRGPYNEQFFGPGTRLTVL.

This clonotype was seen only once. A read error may be the cause here, since a much bigger clone is one base away. The CDR3 does not close with the conserved phenylalanine or tryptophan, likely indicating a read error. The chain joins TRBV27 to TRBJ2-7; D is unclear. In germline, CDR1 is MNHEY, CDR2 SMNVEV (reference sequence). This CDR3 comprises 10 residues. The CDR3 is CASGFREQYL. CDR3 DNA: TGTGCCAGCGGTTTCCGGGAGCAGTACCTC.

In this sample, this clonotype turned up a few times. The chain employs TRBV3-1 and TRBJ2-1, with 11 bases lining up with TRBD2. With V trimmed by 3 bases and J by 2 bases, 0 bases remained unmatched. In germline, CDR1 is LGHDT, CDR2 YNNKEL (reference sequence). There are 15 residues in the CDR3. This CDR3 is CASSQGLAAYNEQFF. In nucleotides, the CDR3 is TGTGCCAGCAGCCAGGGACTAGCGGCCTACAATGAGCAGTTCTTC.

The V call is TRBV6-5, the J call TRBJ2-1, with 15 bases matching TRBD2. Germline loops: CDR1 MNHEY, CDR2 SVGAGI. V lost 11 bases and J lost 7; bases outside the gene matches: 12. There are 16 residues in the CDR3. CDR3 DNA: TGTGCCCCCCGGCCCAGGACTAGCGGGAGGGGGAATGAGCAGTTCTTC. Protein product: CAPRPRTSGRGNEQFF.

This clonotype was seen at least ten times. No DNA is shown, since the ends of the CDR3 on it are uncertain; the CDR3 is the one TCRdb lists. The gene calls are TRBV6-1 and TRBJ2-7; the table's D call, TRBD2, has no DNA check behind it. Per germline, CDR1 MNHNS and CDR2 SASEGT. The CDR3 length is 14 residues, termini included. The chain's CDR3 is CASSSSDWSYEQYF.

This clonotype came up many times. The chain carries TRBV28 and TRBJ2-7; tentative D call: TRBD1 (6 bases). The CDR3 totals 14 residues. Germline V gene sequence: CDR1 MDHEN, CDR2 SYDVKM. V lost 3 bases to trimming and J lost 1 base, with 10 bases between them. The CDR3 is CASSFQGTSYEQYF. CDR3 DNA: TGTGCCAGCAGTTTTCAGGGGACGTCCTACGAGCAGTACTTC.

This clonotype has a count of ten or more. The chain joins TRBV6-5 to TRBJ2-7; D is perhaps TRBD1 or TRBD2 (5 bases each). Trimming left V 6 bases short and J 2 bases short, with 14 bases between. This CDR3 contains 14 residues. CDR1 MNHEY and CDR2 SVGAGI come from the germline V gene. The CDR3 is CASRTGRQTYEQYF. The CDR3, as DNA: TGTGCCAGCAGAACGGGACGGCAGACCTACGAGCAGTACTTC.

This clonotype was detected many times. The rearrangement uses TRBV20-1 and TRBJ2-3; TRBD2 agrees at 10 bases. The length of the CDR3 is 15 residues. Trimming removed 3 bases from V and 0 bases from J; junction bases left unmatched: 3. CDR1 and CDR2 (germline): DFQATT, SNEGSKA (reference sequence). This CDR3 reads CSASPTSGSTDTQYF. As DNA, the CDR3 is TGCAGTGCTAGTCCGACTAGCGGGAGCACAGATACGCAGTATTTT.

This clonotype was counted many times. The rearrangement uses TRBV6-5 and TRBJ2-7; 16 positions match TRBD2. The V segment lost 5 bases and the J segment 3 bases; nucleotides outside the gene matches: 10. The germline gives CDR1 MNHEY, CDR2 SVGAGI. The CDR3 is 18 residues long. The DNA of the CDR3 is TGTGCCAGCAGTCCACTCGCGGGGACTAGCGGGAGGGACTACGAGCAGTACTTC. Translated, it gives CASSPLAGTSGRDYEQYF.

This clonotype was recorded many times. The gene calls are TRBV19 and TRBJ2-1; D remains ambiguous. Germline CDR1 LNHDA, CDR2 SQIVND (reference sequence). The CDR3 contains 13 residues. Between the trimmed V and J ends, which lost 8 bases and 4 bases, there was a span of 12 bases. The CDR3 sequence: CASSRDRYNEQFF. The DNA of the CDR3 is TGTGCCAGTTCCCGAGATCGTTACAATGAGCAGTTCTTC.

As regards this clonotype: A read error may explain this, as a much larger clone is one base away. The chain couples TRBV19 to TRBJ2-1; the match to TRBD1 covers 9 bases. The germline V gene has CDR1 LNHDA and CDR2 SQIVND (reference sequence). This CDR3 is 16 amino acids long. Here the CDR3 reads CASSIGGTGPYNGQFF. The CDR3 DNA is TGTGCCAGTAGTATAGGGGGGACAGGGCCCTACAATGGGCAGTTCTTC. The full variable domain, completed using reference TRBV19 and TRBJ2-1, is DGGITQSPKYLFRKEGQNVTLSCEQNLNHDAMYWYRQDPGQGLRLIYYSQIVNDFQKGDIAEGYSVSREKKESFPLTVTSAQKNPTAFYLCASSIGGTGPYNGQFFGPGTRLTVL.

This clonotype has at least ten counts. The chain has TRBV24-1 and TRBJ2-7, with D tentatively TRBD1 (6 bases). The CDR3 sequence is 15 residues long. The V gene's germline CDR1 is KGHDR and CDR2 SFDVKD. Trimming pared 3 bases from V and 2 bases from J, leaving 13 bases between. CDR3 in amino acids: CATSDPGQVPYEQYF. The CDR3 nucleotides read TGTGCCACCAGTGATCCGGGACAAGTCCCCTACGAGCAGTACTTC.

This clonotype was counted between two and nine times. The chain joins TRBV3-1 to TRBJ2-1, with 7 bases identical to TRBD1. The CDR3 runs to 13 residues. J lost 6 bases, V lost 1 base, and 0 bases had no gene match. The germline V gene has CDR1 LGHDT and CDR2 YNNKEL (reference sequence). The CDR3 protein is CASSQAGGNEQFF. DNA of the CDR3: TGTGCCAGCAGCCAAGCAGGGGGCAATGAGCAGTTCTTC.